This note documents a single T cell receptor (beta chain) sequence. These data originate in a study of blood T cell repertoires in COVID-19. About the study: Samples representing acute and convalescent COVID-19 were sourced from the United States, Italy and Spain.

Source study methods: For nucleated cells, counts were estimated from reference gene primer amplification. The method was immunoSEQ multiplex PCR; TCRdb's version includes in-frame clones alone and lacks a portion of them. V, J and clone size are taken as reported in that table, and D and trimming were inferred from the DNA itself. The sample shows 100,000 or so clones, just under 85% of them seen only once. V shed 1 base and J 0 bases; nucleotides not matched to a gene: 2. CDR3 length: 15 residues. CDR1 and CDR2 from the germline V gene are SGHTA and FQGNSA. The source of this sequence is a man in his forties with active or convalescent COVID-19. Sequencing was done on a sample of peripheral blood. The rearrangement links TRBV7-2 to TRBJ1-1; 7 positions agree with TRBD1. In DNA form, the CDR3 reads TGTGCCAGCAGCTTAGAAGGGGGCATGAACACTGAAGCTTTCTTT. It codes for CASSLEGGMNTEAFF.